These T cell receptor beta chains were read from a single sample in a study of blood T cell repertoires in COVID-19. The table came from immunoSEQ multiplex PCR; TCRdb's copy has only in-frame clones and leaves some out. The table records just over 300,000 clones, roughly 91% of them present only once. The sample was peripheral blood. Source of these receptors: a woman in her thirties with COVID-19, enrolled during active disease. Both conserved end residues are part of each CDR3. A D gene is named only where the DNA matches it firmly. The listing skips clone size in some rows; elsewhere it reads once, few, many or a size class.

CDR3 DNA,CDR3 protein,V gene,clone size,D gene,J gene
TGTGCCAGCAGTGCCACAGGGGGCGCGGAGGGGGGCTACACCTTC,CASSATGGAEGGYTF,TRBV27,-,TRBD1,TRBJ1-2
TGCAGTGTGAGGTTTGACACTGAAGCTTTCTTT,CSVRFDTEAFF,TRBV20-1,-,-,TRBJ1-1
TGTGCCAGCAGCCGCGGACTAGCTCAAGAGACCCAGTACTTC,CASSRGLAQETQYF,TRBV11-3,many,TRBD2,TRBJ2-5
TGCGCCAGCAGCTTGGCCTCCGGGACAGGGCCGGGTGAAGCTTTCTTT,CASSLASGTGPGEAFF,TRBV5-1,-,TRBD1,TRBJ1-1
TGTGCCAGCAGTATAACCGCACATCGACAGGGCGGCTACACCTTC,CASSITAHRQGGYTF,TRBV28,-,TRBD1,TRBJ1-2
TGTGCCAGCAGCCCGGACAGGAGTGAAAAACTGTTTTTT,CASSPDRSEKLFF,TRBV7-6,-,TRBD1,TRBJ1-4
TGTGCCAGCAGCCCGGGGGGGTGGAACTATGGCTACACCTTC,CASSPGGWNYGYTF,TRBV6-5,-,-,TRBJ1-2
TGTGCCAGCAGCCAGGAGAACGAAGCTTTCTTT,CASSQENEAFF,TRBV3-1/TRBV3-2,-,-,TRBJ1-1
TGTGCCAGCAGCCAAGAGGGACAGATTAATTCACCCCTCCACTTT,CASSQEGQINSPLHF,TRBV4-2,few,TRBD1,TRBJ1-6
TGTGCCAGCAGAGACAGGGGTACTGACCCTGAAGCTTTCTTT,CASRDRGTDPEAFF,TRBV2,-,TRBD1,TRBJ1-1
TGTGCCAGTAGCCTACAGGGAGATCTACAGGAAAAACTGTTTTTT,CASSLQGDLQEKLFF,TRBV19,-,-,TRBJ1-4
TGTGCCACCAGTGATCCGGGGGGGCTATACACAGATACGCAGTATTTT,CATSDPGGLYTDTQYF,TRBV24-1,-,TRBD2,TRBJ2-3
TGCGCCAGCAGCTTGTTTACGGAGACTAGCGGGGGCGCGTACTTC,CASSLFTETSGGAYF,TRBV5-1,many,TRBD2,TRBJ2-7
TGTGCCAGCAGTGTCACGTCCGGGAGCGGCTATGGCTACACCTTC,CASSVTSGSGYGYTF,TRBV2,-,-,TRBJ1-2
TGTGCCAGCAGCCCAGAGACGGCTTGGACAGGGGGTTACTATGGCTACACCTTC,CASSPETAWTGGYYGYTF,TRBV4-2,once,TRBD1,TRBJ1-2
TGTGCCAGTACTGGGACAGGGGGCGGGAACACTGAAGCTTTCTTT,CASTGTGGGNTEAFF,TRBV19,-,TRBD1,TRBJ1-1
TGTGCCAGCAGCGCAACTAGCGGGGGGAACACCGGGGAGCTGTTTTTT,CASSATSGGNTGELFF,TRBV7-3,-,TRBD2,TRBJ2-2
TGTGCCAGCAGCCCAACCCGGGGGGGCCCAGATACGCAGTATTTT,CASSPTRGGPDTQYF,TRBV3-1/TRBV3-2,-,TRBD2,TRBJ2-3
TGCGCCAGCAGCCAAGAGTCGACAGCCTACAATGAGCAGTTCTTC,CASSQESTAYNEQFF,TRBV4-3,once,-,TRBJ2-1
TGTGCCAGCAGCCCCTCGGGGACAGGGGGTAATGAGCAGTTCTTC,CASSPSGTGGNEQFF,TRBV7-9,-,TRBD1,TRBJ2-1
TGTGCCAGCGCACCCTCGGGGCAGGGGATTGGTGAAAAACTGTTTTTT,CASAPSGQGIGEKLFF,TRBV27,-,-,TRBJ1-4
TGTGCCAGCAGCATTAGGGGGGGGAGCAGGGGAGGGTATGGCTACACCTTC,CASSIRGGSRGGYGYTF,TRBV7-2,-,-,TRBJ1-2
TGTGCCAGTAGTAACTGGCAGGGTGAGACCCAGTACTTC,CASSNWQGETQYF,TRBV19,-,-,TRBJ2-5
TGTGCCAGCAGCCAAGATCGAGCCCGGACCCAGTACTTC,CASSQDRARTQYF,TRBV14,-,-,TRBJ2-5
TGTGCCAGCAGGGGACAGGGGGCAGATACGCAGTATTTT,CASRGQGADTQYF,TRBV11-3,-,TRBD1,TRBJ2-3
TGCGCCAGCAGCACAGGGGCTCGCTCGTCTGGCTACACCTTC,CASSTGARSSGYTF,TRBV5-1,-,TRBD1,TRBJ1-2
TGTGCCATCACCCCGCTACCCGGGAACTATGGCTACACCTTC,CAITPLPGNYGYTF,TRBV10-3,-,-,TRBJ1-2
TGTGCCAGCAGTGCGGGTTCCCAAGAGACCCAGTACTTC,CASSAGSQETQYF,TRBV2,-,-,TRBJ2-5
TGTGCCAGCAGTGGCCGAAACTTCTATGGCTACACCTTC,CASSGRNFYGYTF,TRBV2,-,-,TRBJ1-2
TGTGCCACCAGCGGGGGCTCCTACAATGAGCAGTTCTTC,CATSGGSYNEQFF,TRBV24-1,-,-,TRBJ2-1
TGTGCCAGCAGCCATTCAACCGAGAATCAGCCCCAGCATTTT,CASSHSTENQPQHF,TRBV4-2,-,-,TRBJ1-5
TGTGCCAGCAGTTGGAGCTCTGGGGCCAACGTCCTGACTTTC,CASSWSSGANVLTF,TRBV6-2/TRBV6-3,once,-,TRBJ2-6
TGTGCCAGCAGTGACGCGACAGTCAATCAGCCCCAGCATTTT,CASSDATVNQPQHF,TRBV2,-,-,TRBJ1-5
TGCGCCAGCAGCTTGGCCAGTGGGGGCACGAACACTGAAGCTTTCTTT,CASSLASGGTNTEAFF,TRBV5-1,-,-,TRBJ1-1
TGTGCCAGCAGTTGGGAGCGCGGACCCGGAAACACCATATATTTT,CASSWERGPGNTIYF,TRBV7-2,-,-,TRBJ1-3
TGCGCCAGCAGCCTGGGACAGGGGACACCTTCCTATAATTCACCCCTCCACTTT,CASSLGQGTPSYNSPLHF,TRBV5-1,-,TRBD1,TRBJ1-6
TGTGCCAGCAGCCAAAGCGGGGCCAGCACCGGGGAGCTGTTTTTT,CASSQSGASTGELFF,TRBV2,-,TRBD2,TRBJ2-2
TGTGCCAGCAGCGTAGTAGCCAGGCGGGGGGGCTACAATGAGCAGTTCTTC,CASSVVARRGGYNEQFF,TRBV9,-,TRBD2,TRBJ2-1
TGTGCCAGCAGCTTCGCTAGCGGAGAGACCCAGTACTTC,CASSFASGETQYF,TRBV5-6,-,TRBD2,TRBJ2-5
TGTGCCAGCAGCGCCAGACAGGGGGCATGGACTGAAGCTTTCTTT,CASSARQGAWTEAFF,TRBV9,-,TRBD1,TRBJ1-1
TGTGCCAGTAGTATGGGGGACTTCTCCTATAATTCACCCCTCCACTTT,CASSMGDFSYNSPLHF,TRBV19,-,-,TRBJ1-6
TGCAGCGTCCGACCTAGCGGGGGTGAGACCCAGTACTTC,CSVRPSGGETQYF,TRBV29-1,-,TRBD2,TRBJ2-5